This TCR delta chain was sequenced in a study of γδ T cells in repeated Plasmodium falciparum infection. In the study overall: Donors had four controlled P. falciparum NF54 infections over around 640 days. Each infection was followed by sampling at 21 days, plus baseline and some pre-infection draws. Notes on the study in general: Malian children's Vdelta2-negative repertoires appeared more expanded and less diverse than Australians'. Over time and infection, Vgamma9/Vdelta2+ repertoires remained highly stable and polyclonal.

This clone was picked up many times. Antigen specificity is unknown. TCRdb applied CATT to the multiplex PCR reads for clone calling. The table records approximately 90,000 delta-chain clones, approximately 0.96% of them present only once. The germline gives CDR1 TSWWSYY, CDR2 QGS. Trimming at V came to 4 bases and at J to 0 bases, leaving 21 bases not matched to a gene. This CDR3 comprises 22 residues. Flow sorting of PBMC yielded separate Vgamma9/Vdelta2+ and Vdelta2-negative gammadelta T cell populations for bulk repertoire analysis. The V and J genes are TRDV1 and TRDJ1; 12 bases line up with TRDD3. Material: gamma-delta T cells from blood. The origin of this receptor is a pool of human donors (malaria-infected and uninfected, not separated). CDR3: CALGGHLHLKTGGYLYTDKLIF. In DNA, the CDR3 is TGTGCTCTTGGGGGCCACCTCCACCTCAAAACTGGGGGATACCTGTACACCGATAAACTCATCTTT.